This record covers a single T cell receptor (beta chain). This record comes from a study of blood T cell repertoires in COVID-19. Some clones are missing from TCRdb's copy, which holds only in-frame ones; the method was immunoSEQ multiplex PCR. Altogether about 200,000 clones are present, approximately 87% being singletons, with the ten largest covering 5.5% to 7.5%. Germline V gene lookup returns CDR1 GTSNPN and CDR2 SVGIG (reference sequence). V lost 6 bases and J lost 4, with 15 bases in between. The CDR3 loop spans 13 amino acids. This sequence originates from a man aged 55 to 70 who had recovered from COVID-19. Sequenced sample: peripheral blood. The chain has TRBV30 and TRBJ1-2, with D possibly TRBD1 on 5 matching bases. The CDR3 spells CACSRELGYGYTF. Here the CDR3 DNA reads TGTGCCTGTAGCAGGGAATTAGGCTATGGCTACACCTTC.